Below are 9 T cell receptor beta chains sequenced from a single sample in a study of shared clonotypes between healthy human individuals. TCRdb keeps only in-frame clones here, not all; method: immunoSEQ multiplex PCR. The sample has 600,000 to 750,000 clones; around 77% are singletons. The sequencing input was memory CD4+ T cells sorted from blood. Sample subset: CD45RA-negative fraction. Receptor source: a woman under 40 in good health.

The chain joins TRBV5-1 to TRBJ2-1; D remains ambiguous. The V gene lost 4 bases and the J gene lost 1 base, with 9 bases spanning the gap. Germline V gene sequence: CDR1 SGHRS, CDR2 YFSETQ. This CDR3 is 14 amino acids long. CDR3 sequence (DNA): TGCGCCAGCAGCCTGGCGGTTTCCTACAATGAGCAGTTCTTC. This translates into CASSLAVSYNEQFF. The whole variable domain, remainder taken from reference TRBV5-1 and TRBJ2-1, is KAGVTQTPRYLIKTRGQQVTLSCSPISGHRSVSWYQQTPGQGLQFLFEYFSETQRNKGNFPGRFSGRQFSNSRSEMNVSTLELGDSALYLCASSLAVSYNEQFFGPGTRLTVL.

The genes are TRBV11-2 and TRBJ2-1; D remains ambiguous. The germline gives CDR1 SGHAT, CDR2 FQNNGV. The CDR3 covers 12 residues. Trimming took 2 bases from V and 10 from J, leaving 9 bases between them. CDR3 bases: TGTGCCAGCAGCTTAATTAGCAGGGAGCAGTTCTTC. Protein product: CASSLISREQFF.

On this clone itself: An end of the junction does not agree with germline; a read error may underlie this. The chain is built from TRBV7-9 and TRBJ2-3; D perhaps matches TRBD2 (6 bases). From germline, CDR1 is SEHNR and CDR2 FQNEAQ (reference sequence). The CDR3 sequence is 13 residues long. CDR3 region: CGGGLRGTDTQYF. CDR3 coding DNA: TGCGGGGGAGGTTTGAGAGGCACAGATACGCAGTATTTT.

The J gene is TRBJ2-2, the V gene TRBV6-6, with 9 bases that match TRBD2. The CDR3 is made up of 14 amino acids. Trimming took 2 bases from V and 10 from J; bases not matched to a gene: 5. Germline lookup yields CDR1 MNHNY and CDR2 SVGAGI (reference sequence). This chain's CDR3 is CASSYTVAGAELFF. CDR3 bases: TGTGCCAGCAGTTACACGGTAGCGGGAGCGGAGCTGTTTTTT.

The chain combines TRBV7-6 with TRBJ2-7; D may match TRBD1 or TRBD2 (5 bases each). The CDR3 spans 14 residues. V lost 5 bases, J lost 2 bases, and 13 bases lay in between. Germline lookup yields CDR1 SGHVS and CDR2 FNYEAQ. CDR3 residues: CASSPKGTTYEQYF. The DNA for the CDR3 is TGTGCCAGCAGCCCGAAAGGGACCACCTACGAGCAGTACTTC.

The CDR3 DNA is TGTGCCAGCAGCTTAGACAGGGGGTTGCTTTCGGAGCAGTACTTC. Its protein is CASSLDRGLLSEQYF. This chain links TRBV7-2 with TRBJ2-7; 8 nucleotides line up with TRBD1. The germline V gene has CDR1 SGHTA and CDR2 FQGNSA. Trimming at V came to 1 base and at J to 7 bases, leaving 9 bases not matched to a gene. This CDR3 has 15 amino acids.

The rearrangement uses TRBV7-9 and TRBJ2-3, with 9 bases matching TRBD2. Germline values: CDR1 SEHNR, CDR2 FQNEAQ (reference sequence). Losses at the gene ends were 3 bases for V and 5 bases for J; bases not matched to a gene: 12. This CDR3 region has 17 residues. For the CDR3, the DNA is TGTGCCAGCAGCTTCCCCCCGGGCGGGAGGGCCGGAGATACGCAGTATTTT. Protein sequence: CASSFPPGGRAGDTQYF.

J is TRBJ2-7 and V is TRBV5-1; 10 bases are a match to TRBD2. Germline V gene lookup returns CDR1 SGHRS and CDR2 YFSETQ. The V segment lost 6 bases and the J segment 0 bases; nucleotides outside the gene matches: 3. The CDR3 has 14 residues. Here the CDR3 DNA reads TGCGCCAGCACCTGGACTAGCGGCTCCTACGAGCAGTACTTC. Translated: CASTWTSGSYEQYF. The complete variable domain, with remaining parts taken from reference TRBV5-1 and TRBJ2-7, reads KAGVTQTPRYLIKTRGQQVTLSCSPISGHRSVSWYQQTPGQGLQFLFEYFSETQRNKGNFPGRFSGRQFSNSRSEMNVSTLELGDSALYLCASTWTSGSYEQYFGPGTRLTVT.

The CDR3, as DNA: TGTGCCAGCAGTAGCGGGAGAGGGAACACCGGGGAGCTGTTTTTT. Protein sequence: CASSSGRGNTGELFF. This chain uses TRBV27 with TRBJ2-2; 8 bases match TRBD2. V trimming: 5 bases; J trimming: 1 base; junction bases outside the gene matches: 3. The CDR3 length is 15 residues. Looked up from germline, CDR1 is MNHEY and CDR2 is SMNVEV (reference sequence).